The source of this T cell receptor beta chain is a study of cytomegalovirus exposure and HLA in healthy donors. Study observations and caveats: First-cohort TCR clusters were later found to tend to co-occur in the 90 to 150 validation repertoires.

The table came from immunoSEQ multiplex PCR; TCRdb's copy has only in-frame clones and leaves some out. Here the sample spans under 200,000 clones, about 86% being singletons. To note about this clone: Its antigen remains unknown.

The CDR3 is 15 residues long. Germline V gene lookup returns CDR1 SNHLY and CDR2 FYNNEI. V lost 6 bases to trimming and J lost 1 base, with 13 bases between them. The receptor was derived from a woman aged 18-29 years in good health and CMV-seronegative. Sequencing was carried out using PBMCs. This chain connects TRBV2 to TRBJ1-5; D is undetermined. The CDR3 loop is CASRPSIRSNQPQHF. The CDR3 DNA is TGTGCCAGCAGACCCTCAATCAGGAGCAATCAGCCCCAGCATTTT.